This entry lists 23 T cell receptor beta chains sequenced from one sample in a study of blood T cell repertoires in COVID-19. The assay was immunoSEQ multiplex PCR, and TCRdb's table has in-frame clones only and misses some. This repertoire shows some 120,000 clones, approximately 82% found once; its top ten account for 7.5%. The sample consisted of peripheral blood. Source of these receptors: a man between 65 and 85 years old with active or convalescent COVID-19.

This clone was picked up one time. CDR3: CSVLTGFTDTQYF. The CDR3 DNA is TGCAGCGTGCTCACAGGGTTCACAGATACGCAGTATTTT. The chain carries TRBV29-1 and TRBJ2-3; D may be TRBD1 (6 bases). V lost 6 bases and J lost 2, with 12 bases in between. The CDR3 spans 13 residues. CDR1 is SQVTM, CDR2 ANQGSEA, per germline.

The chain is built from TRBV29-1 and TRBJ1-2, with 9 bases matching TRBD1. The CDR3 is 12 amino acids. The junction had 6 bases not matched to a gene; V was cut back by 6 bases and J by 7 bases. Germline CDR1 is SQVTM and CDR2 is ANQGSEA. The CDR3 sequence: CSVLTGGSGYTF. The CDR3 bases are TGCAGCGTCCTGACAGGGGGGAGTGGCTACACCTTC.

In this sample, this clone turned up a few times. The chain combines TRBV28 with TRBJ1-1; D gene ambiguous. This CDR3 is built from 13 residues. Trimming took off 1 base at V and 7 bases at J, with 10 bases between the two ends. The germline V gene encodes CDR1 MDHEN and CDR2 SYDVKM. In DNA form, the CDR3 reads TGTGCCAGCAGTTTATCGGTCGTAAGTGAAGCTTTCTTT. Its translation is CASSLSVVSEAFF.

The chain has TRBV5-1 and TRBJ2-3; 7 positions match TRBD2. The V and J ends lost 5 bases and 1 base, in that order; junction bases with no gene match: 10. Per the germline V gene, CDR1 is SGHRS and CDR2 is YFSETQ. This CDR3 has 16 residues. The DNA for the CDR3 is TGCGCCAGCAGTATCGAGGGAGGGCGGGGCACAGATACGCAGTATTTT. Translation gives CASSIEGGRGTDTQYF.

V and J are TRBV3-1 (or the pseudogene TRBV3-2) and TRBJ1-1, with D possibly TRBD1 on 5 matching bases. CDR1 is LGHDT and CDR2 is YNNKEL in the germline V gene (reference sequence). Trimming removed 1 base from V and 2 bases from J, with 20 bases in between. The CDR3 has 18 amino acids. Here the CDR3 DNA reads TGTGCCAGCAGCCAAGGTCTTTCAGGGCAGAAGAACAACACTGAAGCTTTCTTT. Residues: CASSQGLSGQKNNTEAFF.

This clone was recorded only once. The chain has TRBV5-1 and TRBJ1-1, with D tentatively TRBD1 (6 bases). In germline, CDR1 is SGHRS, CDR2 YFSETQ. The CDR3 spans 16 residues. V lost 2 bases, J lost 0 bases, and 14 bases lay in between. The CDR3 nucleotides read TGCGCCAGCAGCTTTGCACAGGGACCTTTGAACACTGAAGCTTTCTTT. This sequence encodes CASSFAQGPLNTEAFF.

This chain links TRBV5-1 with TRBJ1-6; TRBD1 aligns across 8 bases. This CDR3 region has 14 residues. After removal of 4 bases from V and 10 bases from J, the junction contained 7 bases not matched to a gene. Germline-derived CDR1 and CDR2 are SGHRS and YFSETQ. The CDR3 region is CASSPGGYESPLHF. The CDR3 DNA is TGCGCCAGCAGCCCAGGGGGCTATGAATCACCCCTCCACTTT.

In DNA, the CDR3 is TGTGCCAGTGTCCATAGGGGTAACTATGGCTACACCTTC. This gives the protein CASVHRGNYGYTF. This chain joins TRBV19 and TRBJ1-2, with D perhaps matching TRBD1 (5 bases). From germline, CDR1 is LNHDA and CDR2 SQIVND (reference sequence). V was clipped by 8 bases and J by 1 base, with 11 bases between them. This CDR3 region has 13 residues.

The rearrangement joins TRBV29-1 to TRBJ2-3; 8 bases are a match to TRBD1. Germline-derived CDR1 and CDR2 are SQVTM and ANQGSEA. After removal of 4 bases from V and 7 bases from J, the junction contained 4 bases not matched to a gene. The CDR3 sequence is 12 residues long. The CDR3 reads CSVVQGAHTQYF. The CDR3 DNA reads as TGCAGCGTTGTCCAGGGGGCACATACGCAGTATTTT.

J is TRBJ2-2 and V is TRBV4-2; D gene uncertain. V was shortened by 0 bases and J by 2 bases, with 10 bases between the two germline ends. The CDR3 is made up of 16 amino acids. Germline V CDR1 and CDR2: LGHNA, YNFKEQ. The CDR3 bases are TGTGCCAGCAGCCAAGAGGGCACTCTTAACACCGGGGAGCTGTTTTTT. Its translation is CASSQEGTLNTGELFF.

The V gene is TRBV5-4, the J gene TRBJ2-5, with 10 positions matching TRBD1. The V and J ends lost 4 bases and 4 bases, in that order; junction bases with no gene match: 1. The length of the CDR3 is 13 residues. The germline V gene encodes CDR1 SGHNT and CDR2 YYREEE (reference sequence). The CDR3 nucleotides are TGTGCCAGCAGCCGGGACAGGGGAGAGACCCAGTACTTC. This translates into CASSRDRGETQYF.

This clone was seen a single time. The chain couples TRBV11-3 to TRBJ2-1, with D maybe TRBD2 (5 bases). Germline lookup yields CDR1 SGHNT and CDR2 YENEEA. Trimming stripped 1 base from V and 1 base from J, with 11 bases between. The CDR3 sequence is 16 residues long. CDR3 sequence: CASSLVASLSYNEQFF. The CDR3 bases are TGTGCCAGCAGCTTAGTGGCTAGCCTATCCTACAATGAGCAGTTCTTC.

The chain has TRBV19 and TRBJ1-5; 7 nucleotides align to TRBD1. V dropped 10 bases and J dropped 5; count of bases not matched to a gene: 20. The CDR3 runs 17 residues. Germline V gives CDR1 LNHDA, CDR2 SQIVND (reference sequence). The CDR3 sequence is CATPKTSMDRQDQPQHF. CDR3 coding DNA: TGTGCCACACCGAAGACGAGTATGGACAGGCAGGATCAGCCCCAGCATTTT.

The gene calls are TRBV5-1 and TRBJ2-2; 10 nucleotides agree with TRBD2. Germline loops: CDR1 SGHRS, CDR2 YFSETQ. V lost 0 bases and J lost 4; bases outside the gene matches: 15. The CDR3 totals 20 residues. The CDR3 is CASSLVPAGGPGPATGELFF. The CDR3 DNA follows: TGCGCCAGCAGCTTGGTTCCAGCGGGAGGGCCGGGGCCTGCCACCGGGGAGCTGTTTTTT.

This sequence joins TRBV27 and TRBJ1-1; TRBD1 matches 9 bases. V lost 6 bases, J lost 4 bases, and 6 bases stayed unmatched. The CDR3 has 14 amino acids. Germline lookup yields CDR1 MNHEY and CDR2 SMNVEV (reference sequence). In DNA form, the CDR3 reads TGTGCCAGCAGGTCGACAGGGGGTGGCACTGAAGCTTTCTTT. It encodes CASRSTGGGTEAFF.

This clone was seen more than once but under ten times. This sequence joins TRBV3-1 (or the pseudogene TRBV3-2) and TRBJ1-6; TRBD1 matches at 7 bases. In germline, CDR1 is LGHDT, CDR2 YNNKEL (reference sequence). Trimming took 1 base from V and 10 from J; bases not matched to a gene: 10. There are 16 residues in the CDR3. The CDR3 loop reads CASSQGEAGGRSPLHF. The CDR3 DNA is TGTGCCAGCAGCCAAGGGGAGGCAGGGGGTAGGTCACCCCTCCACTTT.

This sequence joins TRBV13 and TRBJ2-7; the match to TRBD2 covers 16 bases. V was clipped by 5 bases and J by 3 bases; unmatched bases: 13. This CDR3 comprises 19 residues. Germline values: CDR1 PRHDT, CDR2 FYEKMQ (reference sequence). CDR3 bases: TGTGCCAGCAGCCCCGCCGGGACTAGCGGGGGGGTTGGGGACTACGAGCAGTACTTC. Translated: CASSPAGTSGGVGDYEQYF.

This clone was seen once. CDR3 loop: CAQRQGHTEAFF. The CDR3 DNA reads TGTGCCCAAAGACAGGGGCACACTGAAGCTTTCTTT. This rearrangement joins TRBV30 to TRBJ1-1; 8 bases are shared with TRBD1. Trimming cost V 8 bases and J 3 bases; bases outside gene matches: 5. Germline V gene lookup returns CDR1 GTSNPN and CDR2 SVGIG (reference sequence). The CDR3 has 12 amino acids. Based on the CDR3 plus reference TRBV30 and TRBJ1-1, the full variable domain is SQTIHQWPATLVQPVGSPLSLECTVEGTSNPNLYWYRQAAGRGLQLLFYSVGIGQISSEVPQNLSASRPQDRQFILSSKKLLLSDSGFYLCAQRQGHTEAFFGQGTRLTVV.

The chain combines TRBV5-5 with TRBJ2-5, with TRBD2 identical over 9 bases. The CDR3 sequence is 17 residues long. Trimming took 0 bases from V and 4 from J; bases not matched to a gene: 10. Germline loops: CDR1 SGHKS, CDR2 YYEKEE (reference sequence). CDR3 sequence (DNA): TGTGCCAGCAGCTTGGGGTTAGCGGGGGCCGGATCAGAGACCCAGTACTTC. Its protein is CASSLGLAGAGSETQYF.

This chain uses TRBV12-5 with TRBJ1-1; D is uncertain. The V gene's germline CDR1 is LGHNT and CDR2 FRNRAP. Between the trimmed V and J ends, which lost 1 base and 1 base, there was a span of 16 bases. This CDR3 region has 17 residues. CDR3: CASGLGLLPGGNTEAFF. CDR3 DNA: TGTGCTAGTGGTTTGGGCCTCTTACCCGGCGGGAACACTGAAGCTTTCTTT.

The chain uses TRBV20-1 and TRBJ1-1; D remains unclear. The CDR3 has 11 residues. In germline, CDR1 is DFQATT, CDR2 SNEGSKA (reference sequence). Trimming pared 6 bases from V and 7 bases from J, leaving 12 bases between. CDR3 nucleotide sequence: TGCAGTGCGAACCGAGAATTTGAAGCTTTCTTT. It yields the protein CSANREFEAFF.

The chain carries TRBV5-6 and TRBJ1-1; D remains ambiguous. Trimming left V 1 base short and J 2 bases short, with 12 bases between. The CDR3 runs to 15 residues. Germline lookup yields CDR1 SGHDT and CDR2 YYEEEE. CDR3 nucleotides: TGTGCCAGCAGCTTGCCAGCGCCAAGAAACACTGAAGCTTTCTTT. Its translation: CASSLPAPRNTEAFF.

The chain links TRBV7-2 to TRBJ1-1, with TRBD1 matching over 11 bases. The CDR3 is made up of 19 amino acids. Germline values: CDR1 SGHTA, CDR2 FQGNSA. The J segment lost 0 bases and the V segment lost 0 bases, leaving 9 bases of the junction unmatched. The CDR3 loop is CASSLAGQGALKLNTEAFF. The DNA for the CDR3 is TGTGCCAGCAGCTTAGCTGGACAGGGGGCGCTTAAATTGAACACTGAAGCTTTCTTT.